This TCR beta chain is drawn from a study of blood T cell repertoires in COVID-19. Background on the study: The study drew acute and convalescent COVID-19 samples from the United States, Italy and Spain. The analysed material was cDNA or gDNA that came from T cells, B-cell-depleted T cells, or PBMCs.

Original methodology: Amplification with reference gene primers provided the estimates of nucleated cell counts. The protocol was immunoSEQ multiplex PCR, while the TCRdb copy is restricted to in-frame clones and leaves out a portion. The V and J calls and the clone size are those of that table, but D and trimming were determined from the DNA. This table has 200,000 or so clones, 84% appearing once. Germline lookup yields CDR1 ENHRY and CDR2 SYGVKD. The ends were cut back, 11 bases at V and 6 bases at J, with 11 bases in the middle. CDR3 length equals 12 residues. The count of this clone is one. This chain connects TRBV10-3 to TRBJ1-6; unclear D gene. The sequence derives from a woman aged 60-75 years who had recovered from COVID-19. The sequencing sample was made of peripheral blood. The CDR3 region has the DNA TGTGCCTCGTCGGGGAGTAATTCACCCCTCCACTTT. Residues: CASSGSNSPLHF.